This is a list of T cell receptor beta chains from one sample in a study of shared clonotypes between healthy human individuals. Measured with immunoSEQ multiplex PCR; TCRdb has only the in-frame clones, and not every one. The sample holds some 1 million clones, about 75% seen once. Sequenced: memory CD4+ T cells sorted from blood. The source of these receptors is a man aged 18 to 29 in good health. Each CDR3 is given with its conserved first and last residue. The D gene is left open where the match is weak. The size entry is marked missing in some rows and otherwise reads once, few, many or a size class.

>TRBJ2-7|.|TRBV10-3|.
TGTGCCATCAGTGAGTCGGGTAACTCCTACGAGCAGTACTTC
CAISESGNSYEQYF
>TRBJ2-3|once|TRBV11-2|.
TGTGCCAGCAGCTTTAACACAGATACGCAGTATTTT
CASSFNTDTQYF
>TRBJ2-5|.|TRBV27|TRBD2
TGTGCCAGCAGTCTAGCGGGCCAAAAAGAGACCCAGTACTTC
CASSLAGQKETQYF
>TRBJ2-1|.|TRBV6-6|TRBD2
TGTGCCAGCACCCCGGGAAGCGGGGGGCGGAATGAGCAGTTCTTC
CASTPGSGGRNEQFF
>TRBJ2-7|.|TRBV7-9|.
TGTGCCAGCAGCTTCGGGCCCAGCGCTAATTCGGGGCAGTACTTC
CASSFGPSANSGQYF
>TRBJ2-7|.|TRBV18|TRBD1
TGTGCCAGCTCACCTATGCAGGGGGCTTTCTACGAGCAGTACTTC
CASSPMQGAFYEQYF
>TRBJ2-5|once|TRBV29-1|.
TGCAGCGTTGCGGCGAGTGCGGGGGAGACCCAGTACTTC
CSVAASAGETQYF
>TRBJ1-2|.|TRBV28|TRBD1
TGTGCCAGCAGACTACAGGGGGGTAACTATGGCTACACCTTC
CASRLQGGNYGYTF
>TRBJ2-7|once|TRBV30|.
TGTGCCTGGAGTTTTAGGACGGGTCTAGGAGAGCAGTACTTC
CAWSFRTGLGEQYF
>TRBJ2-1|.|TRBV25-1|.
TGTGCCAGCAGTGAGAGAAATGAGCAGTTCTTC
CASSERNEQFF
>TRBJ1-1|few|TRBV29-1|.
TGCAGCGTTGAGATCGCGGGGGTTGGGACTGAAGCTTTCTTT
CSVEIAGVGTEAFF
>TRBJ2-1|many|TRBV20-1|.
TGCAGTGCTAACGGGTACAATGAGCAGTTCTTC
CSANGYNEQFF